The following is a TCR beta chain sequence with its context. TCRdb recomputed calls from the PCR reads with MiXCR, one row per CDR3 protein. The repertoire has about 6,800 distinct CDR3 sequences, about 50% of them found once; the top ten carry 35% to 45%. This sample is drawn from a study of CD4 and CD8 cells across lung adenocarcinoma regions. Localized lung adenocarcinoma, a non-small cell lung cancer, affected the donors. The length of the CDR3 is 14 residues. The sequence derives from a male donor with lung adenocarcinoma. The CD4 and CD8 labels of this study may be unreliable. The sample consisted of CD8+ T cells from the center of a lung tumor. The chain links TRBV12-3 or TRBV12-4 to TRBJ2-5, with a possible D match to TRBD1 (6 bases). Matching the DNA end better, TRBJ2-7 makes the J call doubtful. The CDR3 DNA sequence: TGTGCCAGCAGTTGGATGTCAGGGGTGTACGAGCAGTACTTC. This codes for CASSWMSGVYEQYF.